A single sample is the source of the 3 T cell receptor beta chains below, sequenced in a study of regulatory T cells in long-lasting Graves disease. This sample's time point: newly diagnosed GD, antithyroid drugs for less than 3 months. Extracted PBMC RNA gave rise to the TCR library. iRepertoire HTBI primers and Arm-PCR of CDR3 regions built TCR beta libraries. TCRdb called the multiplex PCR reads again in MiXCR, with one record for every CDR3 protein. This table has approximately 400,000 distinct CDR3 sequences, around 11% appearing once. This sample also belongs to another study, concerning T cells in Graves' hyperthyroidism and ophthalmopathy.

The sample was peripheral blood mononuclear cells (PBMCs), taken at new diagnosis, from a patient treated with antithyroid drugs. The receptor source for this set is a woman aged 18-29 years with Graves disease.

This clonotype has only a few counts. V is TRBV15 and J is TRBJ2-4, with a tentative D call TRBD2 (5 bases). The CDR3 has 15 residues. The V end was cut by 0 bases, the J end by 5 bases, with 11 bases between. CDR1 and CDR2 (germline): LNHNV, YYDKDF (reference sequence). The CDR3 coding sequence is TGTGCCACCAGCAGAGATCTAGCCATGGAAAACATTCAGTACTTC. It encodes CATSRDLAMENIQYF.

This clonotype was counted many times. This chain uses TRBV10-3 with TRBJ2-2; no reliable D call. Germline assignment: CDR1 ENHRY and CDR2 SYGVKD. The CDR3 totals 12 residues. Between the trimmed V and J ends, which lost 0 bases and 7 bases, there was a span of 3 bases. CDR3 sequence reads: CAISESGGELFF. The CDR3 DNA sequence: TGTGCCATCAGTGAGTCGGGCGGGGAGCTGTTTTTT.

Regarding this clonotype: The CDR3 end shows no conserved phenylalanine or tryptophan, and so a read error is likely. The chain carries TRBV28 and TRBJ1-1; D unresolved. Germline CDR1 reads MDHEN; CDR2 reads SYDVKM. Deletions cut 6 bases from V and 0 bases from J, with 26 bases between. The CDR3 sequence is 19 residues long. Written as DNA, the CDR3 is TGTGCCAGCAGCCCTATCGGCGCTAGTGGCCCAAGGCTGAACACTGAAGCTTTCCCT. Encoded protein: CASSPIGASGPRLNTEAFP.